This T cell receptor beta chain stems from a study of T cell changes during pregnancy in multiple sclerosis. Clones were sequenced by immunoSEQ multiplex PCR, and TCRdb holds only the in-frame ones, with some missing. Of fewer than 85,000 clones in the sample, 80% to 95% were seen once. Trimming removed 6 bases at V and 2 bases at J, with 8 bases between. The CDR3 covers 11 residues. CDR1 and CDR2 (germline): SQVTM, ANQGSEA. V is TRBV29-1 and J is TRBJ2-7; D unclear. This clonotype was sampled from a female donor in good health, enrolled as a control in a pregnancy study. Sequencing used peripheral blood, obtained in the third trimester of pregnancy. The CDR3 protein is CSVGVAYEQYF. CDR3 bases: TGCAGCGTCGGTGTGGCCTACGAGCAGTACTTC.